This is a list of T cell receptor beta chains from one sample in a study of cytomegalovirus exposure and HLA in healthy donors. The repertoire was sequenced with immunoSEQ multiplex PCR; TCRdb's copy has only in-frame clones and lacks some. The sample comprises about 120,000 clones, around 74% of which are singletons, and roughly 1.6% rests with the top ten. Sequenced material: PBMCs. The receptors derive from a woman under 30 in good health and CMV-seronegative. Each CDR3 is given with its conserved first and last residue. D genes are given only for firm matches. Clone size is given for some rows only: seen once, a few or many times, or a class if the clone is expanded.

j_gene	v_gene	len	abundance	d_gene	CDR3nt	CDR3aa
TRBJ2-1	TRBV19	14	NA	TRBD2	TGTGCCAGTAGTCGCGGGGGGAACTACAATGAGCAGTTCTTC	CASSRGGNYNEQFF
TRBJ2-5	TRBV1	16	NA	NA	TGCACCAGCAGCCAAGCTGCAGGACAGGAGCAAGAGACCCAGTACTTC	CTSSQAAGQEQETQYF
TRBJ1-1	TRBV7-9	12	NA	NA	TGTGCCAGCAGACCTGACAGGTCTGAAGCTTTCTTT	CASRPDRSEAFF
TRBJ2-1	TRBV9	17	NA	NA	TGTGCCAGCAGCGTAGACCCTCCCAGGGGGGACTACAATGAGCAGTTCTTC	CASSVDPPRGDYNEQFF
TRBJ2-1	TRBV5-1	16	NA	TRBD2	TGCGCCAGCAGTTCCGGACTAGCGGGAGCGTACAATGAGCAGTTCTTC	CASSSGLAGAYNEQFF
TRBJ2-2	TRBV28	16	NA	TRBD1	TGTGCCAGCAGTTCCAGCGACAGGGGAAATTCCGGGGAGCTGTTTTTT	CASSSSDRGNSGELFF
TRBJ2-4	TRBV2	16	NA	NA	TGTGCCAGCAGTGAAGCTAGGGGATTGGCCAAAAACATTCAGTACTTC	CASSEARGLAKNIQYF
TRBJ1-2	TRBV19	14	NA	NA	TGTGCCAGTAGTATAGATTCAGGGGTACATGGCTACACCTTC	CASSIDSGVHGYTF
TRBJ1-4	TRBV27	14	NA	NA	TGTGCCAGCAGTTTGTTGGGGGCAGGGGAAAAACTGTTTTTT	CASSLLGAGEKLFF
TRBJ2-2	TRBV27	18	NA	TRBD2	TGTGCCAGCAGTTTAACGGGTCTAGCGGGGGGGTTACCCGGGGAGCTGTTTTTT	CASSLTGLAGGLPGELFF
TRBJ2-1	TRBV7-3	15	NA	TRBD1	TGTGCCAGCAGAATGACAGGGGGCTTAAACAATGAGCAGTTCTTC	CASRMTGGLNNEQFF
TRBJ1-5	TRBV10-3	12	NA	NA	TGTGCCATCAGCCATAGCAATCAGCCCCAGCATTTT	CAISHSNQPQHF
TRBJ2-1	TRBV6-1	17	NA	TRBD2	TGTGCCAGCAGTGAATCGGTAGCGGGGGGGCTAAGAAATGAGCAGTTCTTC	CASSESVAGGLRNEQFF
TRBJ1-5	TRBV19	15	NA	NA	TGTGCCAGTGATCCGGGAACCCGGAGCAATCAGCCCCAGCATTTT	CASDPGTRSNQPQHF
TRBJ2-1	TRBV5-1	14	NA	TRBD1	TGCGCCAGCACAAGGGACAGGGCCTACAATGAGCAGTTCTTC	CASTRDRAYNEQFF
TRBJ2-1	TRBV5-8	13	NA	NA	TGTGCCAGCAGCTTGCTAGGAGGGAATGAGCAGTTCTTC	CASSLLGGNEQFF
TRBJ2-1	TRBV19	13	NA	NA	TGTGCCAGTAGTAGCCTGGACAGCAATGAGCAGTTCTTC	CASSSLDSNEQFF
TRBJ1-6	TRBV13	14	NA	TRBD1	TGTGCCAGCAGCGAGGACAGGGTAAATTCACCCCTCCACTTT	CASSEDRVNSPLHF
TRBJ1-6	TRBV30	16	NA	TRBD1	TGTGCCTGGAGTACACAGACAGGGGCCTATAATTCACCCCTCCACTTT	CAWSTQTGAYNSPLHF
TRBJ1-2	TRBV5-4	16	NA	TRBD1	TGTGCCAGCAGCTTAACCGGGACAGAATTAACGTCTGGCTACACCTTC	CASSLTGTELTSGYTF
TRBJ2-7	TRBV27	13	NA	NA	TGTGCCAGCAGTTTTACAGGGTCCTACGAGCAGTACTTC	CASSFTGSYEQYF
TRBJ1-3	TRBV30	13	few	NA	TGTGCCTGGAGTGTGGGGAGGGTTGACACCATATATTTT	CAWSVGRVDTIYF
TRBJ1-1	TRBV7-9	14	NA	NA	TGTGCCAGCAGCCTGGACACGGGGAACACTGAAGCTTTCTTT	CASSLDTGNTEAFF
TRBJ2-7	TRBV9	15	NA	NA	TGTGCCAGCAGCGTCAATTGGGGGAGGGGGTACGAGCAGTACTTC	CASSVNWGRGYEQYF
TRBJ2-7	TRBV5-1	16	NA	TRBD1	TGCGCCAGCAGCTTGGGTGACAGGGGGAACTCCTACGAGCAGTACTTC	CASSLGDRGNSYEQYF
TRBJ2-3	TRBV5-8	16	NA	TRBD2	TGTGCCAGCAGTGGGGGACTAGCGGGGGTCACAGATACGCAGTATTTT	CASSGGLAGVTDTQYF
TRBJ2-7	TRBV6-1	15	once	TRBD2	TGTGCCAGCAGTGAACTAGCGGGGGCGTCCTACGAGCAGTACTTC	CASSELAGASYEQYF
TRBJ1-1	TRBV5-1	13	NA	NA	TGCGCCAGCAGCTACAATCAGGGGCGAGAAGCTTTCTTT	CASSYNQGREAFF
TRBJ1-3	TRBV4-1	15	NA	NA	TGCGCCAGCAGCCGCGGACGGGACTCTGGAAACACCATATATTTT	CASSRGRDSGNTIYF
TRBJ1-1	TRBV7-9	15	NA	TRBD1	TGTGCCAGCAGCTTCCCGACAGGGATGAATGCTGAAGCTTTCTTT	CASSFPTGMNAEAFF
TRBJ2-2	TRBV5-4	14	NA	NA	TGTGCCAGCAGCTTGGACAGATCCACCGGGGAGCTGTTTTTT	CASSLDRSTGELFF
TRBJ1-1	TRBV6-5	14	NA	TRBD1	TGTGCCAGCAGTGCAGGGGGCTGGAACACTGAAGCTTTCTTT	CASSAGGWNTEAFF
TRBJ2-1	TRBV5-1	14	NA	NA	TGCGCCAGCAGCTTGGGTGGAGTACTGGATGAGCAGTTCTTC	CASSLGGVLDEQFF
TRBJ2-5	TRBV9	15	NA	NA	TGTGCCAGCAGCGTAGGGGCCTTTTCGACGGAGACCCAGTACTTC	CASSVGAFSTETQYF
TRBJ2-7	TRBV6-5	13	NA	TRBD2	TGTGCCAGCGGGAGGGGACGGAACTACGAGCAGTACTTC	CASGRGRNYEQYF
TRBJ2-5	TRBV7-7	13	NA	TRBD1	TGTGCTAGCAGCCCGAAACAGGGGTCGACCCAGTACTTC	CASSPKQGSTQYF
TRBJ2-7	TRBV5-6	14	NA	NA	TGTGCCAGCAGCTTCTCGAGCCAATCCTACGAGCAGTACTTC	CASSFSSQSYEQYF
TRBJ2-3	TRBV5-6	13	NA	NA	TGTGCCAGCAGCTTCGGACAAACAGATACGCAGTATTTT	CASSFGQTDTQYF
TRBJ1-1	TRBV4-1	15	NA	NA	TGCGCCAGCAGCCAAGTGCGGCAGACGAACACTGAAGCTTTCTTT	CASSQVRQTNTEAFF
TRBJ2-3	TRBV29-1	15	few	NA	TGCAGCGTTTGGCCTTACTCGGGGGGCCTTTATACGCAGTATTTT	CSVWPYSGGLYTQYF
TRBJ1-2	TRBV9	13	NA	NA	TGTGCCAGCAGCGCCGGACAGTACTATGGCTACACCTTC	CASSAGQYYGYTF
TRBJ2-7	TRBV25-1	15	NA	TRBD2	TGTGCCAGCAGGAACGGCCTAGCGGGCCACTGGGAGCAGTACTTC	CASRNGLAGHWEQYF
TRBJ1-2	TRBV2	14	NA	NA	TGTGCCAGCAGTGTCCTAGGACATAACTATGGCTACACCTTC	CASSVLGHNYGYTF
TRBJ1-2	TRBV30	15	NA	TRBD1	TGTGCCTGGAAGGCCCAGGGACAGGGGATTCTTGGCTACACCTTC	CAWKAQGQGILGYTF
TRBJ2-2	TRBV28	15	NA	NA	TGTGCCAGCAGTGGGTCGCGGGGGAACACCGGGGAGCTGTTTTTT	CASSGSRGNTGELFF